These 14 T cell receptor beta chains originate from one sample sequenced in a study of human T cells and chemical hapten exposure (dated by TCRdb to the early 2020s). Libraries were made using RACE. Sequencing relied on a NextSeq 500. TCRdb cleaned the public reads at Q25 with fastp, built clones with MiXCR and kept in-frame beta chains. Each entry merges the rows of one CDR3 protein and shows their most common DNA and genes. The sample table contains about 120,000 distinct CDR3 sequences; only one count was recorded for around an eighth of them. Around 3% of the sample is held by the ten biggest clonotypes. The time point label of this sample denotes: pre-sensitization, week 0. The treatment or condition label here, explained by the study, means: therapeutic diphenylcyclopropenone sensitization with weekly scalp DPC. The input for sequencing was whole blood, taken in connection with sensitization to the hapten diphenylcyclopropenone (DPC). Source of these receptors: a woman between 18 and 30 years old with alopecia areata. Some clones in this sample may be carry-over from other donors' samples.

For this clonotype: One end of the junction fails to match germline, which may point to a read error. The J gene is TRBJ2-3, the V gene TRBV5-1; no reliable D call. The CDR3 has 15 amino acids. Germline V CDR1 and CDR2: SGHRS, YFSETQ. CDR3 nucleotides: TGCGTCAGCAGCTCAGGACGGCTTAGCACAGATACGCAGTATTTT. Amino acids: CVSSSGRLSTDTQYF.

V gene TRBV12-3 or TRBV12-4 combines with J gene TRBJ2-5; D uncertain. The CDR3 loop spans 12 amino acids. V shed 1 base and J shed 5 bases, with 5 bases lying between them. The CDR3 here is CASSLDTETQYF. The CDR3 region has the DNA TGTGCCAGCAGTTTAGACACGGAGACCCAGTACTTC.

CDR3 in amino acids: CASSSATGNTEAFF. For the CDR3, the DNA is TGTGCCAGCAGTTCAGCGACAGGGAACACTGAAGCTTTCTTT. The chain has TRBV28 and TRBJ1-1; possibly TRBD1 for D (6 bases). V was pared by 4 bases and J by 1 base, with 10 bases between. The CDR3 is made up of 14 amino acids. CDR1 is MDHEN and CDR2 is SYDVKM in the germline V gene.

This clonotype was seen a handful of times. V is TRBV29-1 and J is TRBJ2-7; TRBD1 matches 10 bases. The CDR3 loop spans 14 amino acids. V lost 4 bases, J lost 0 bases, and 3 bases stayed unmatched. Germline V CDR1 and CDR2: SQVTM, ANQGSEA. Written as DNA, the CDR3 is TGCAGCGTTGCCGGGACAGGGGCCTCCTACGAGCAGTACTTC. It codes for CSVAGTGASYEQYF.

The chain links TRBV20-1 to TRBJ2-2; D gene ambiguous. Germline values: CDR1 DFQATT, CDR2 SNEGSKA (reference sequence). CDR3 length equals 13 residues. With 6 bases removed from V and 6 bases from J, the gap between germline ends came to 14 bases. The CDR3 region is CSADIFGSGELFF. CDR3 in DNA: TGCAGTGCGGATATCTTTGGGTCCGGGGAGCTGTTTTTT.

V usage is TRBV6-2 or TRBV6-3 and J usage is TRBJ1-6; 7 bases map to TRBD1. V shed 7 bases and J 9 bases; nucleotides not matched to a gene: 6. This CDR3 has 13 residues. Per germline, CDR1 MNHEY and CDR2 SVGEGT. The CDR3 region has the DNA TGTGCCAGCATTCGAGACAGGGCTTCACCCCTCCACTTT. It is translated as CASIRDRASPLHF.

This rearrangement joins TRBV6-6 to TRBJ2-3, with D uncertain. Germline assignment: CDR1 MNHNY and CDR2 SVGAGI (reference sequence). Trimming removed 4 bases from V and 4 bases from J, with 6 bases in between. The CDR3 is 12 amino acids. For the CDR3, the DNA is TGTGCCAGCAGTTCTGAGCCAGATACGCAGTATTTT. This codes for CASSSEPDTQYF.

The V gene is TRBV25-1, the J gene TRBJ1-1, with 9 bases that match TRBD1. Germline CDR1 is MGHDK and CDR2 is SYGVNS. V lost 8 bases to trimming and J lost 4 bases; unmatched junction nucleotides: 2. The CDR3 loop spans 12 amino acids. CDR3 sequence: CASLDRGTEAFF. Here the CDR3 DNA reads TGTGCCAGCCTGGACAGGGGCACTGAAGCTTTCTTT.

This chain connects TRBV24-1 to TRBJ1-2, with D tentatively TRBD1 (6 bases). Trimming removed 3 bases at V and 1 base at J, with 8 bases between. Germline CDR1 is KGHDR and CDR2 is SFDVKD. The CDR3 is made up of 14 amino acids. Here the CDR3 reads CATSDRTVNYGYTF. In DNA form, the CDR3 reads TGTGCCACCAGTGATCGGACAGTTAACTATGGCTACACCTTC.

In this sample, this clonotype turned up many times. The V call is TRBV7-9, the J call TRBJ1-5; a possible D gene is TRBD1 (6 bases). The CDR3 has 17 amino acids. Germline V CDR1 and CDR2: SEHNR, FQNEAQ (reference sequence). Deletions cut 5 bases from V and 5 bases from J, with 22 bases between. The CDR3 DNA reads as TGTGCCAGCAGCCGCTCCCCCCTCACGGGACAAGATCAGCCCCAGCATTTT. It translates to CASSRSPLTGQDQPQHF.

The chain's CDR3 is CSARVGGEQPQHF. The DNA for the CDR3 is TGCAGTGCTAGAGTCGGGGGAGAACAGCCCCAGCATTTT. The chain combines TRBV20-1 with TRBJ1-5; D is possibly TRBD1 (5 bases). V was shortened by 1 base and J by 7 bases, with 11 bases between the two germline ends. The CDR3 totals 13 residues. Germline assignment: CDR1 DFQATT and CDR2 SNEGSKA (reference sequence).

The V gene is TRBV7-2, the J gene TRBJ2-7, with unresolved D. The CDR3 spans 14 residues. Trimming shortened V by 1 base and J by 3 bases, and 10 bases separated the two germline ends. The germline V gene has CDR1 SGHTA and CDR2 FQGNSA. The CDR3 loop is CASSLGYRNYEQYF. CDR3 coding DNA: TGTGCCAGCAGCTTAGGTTACCGAAACTACGAGCAGTACTTC.

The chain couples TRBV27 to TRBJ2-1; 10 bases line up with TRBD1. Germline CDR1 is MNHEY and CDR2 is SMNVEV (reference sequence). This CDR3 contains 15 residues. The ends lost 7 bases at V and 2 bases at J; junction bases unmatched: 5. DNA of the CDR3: TGTGCCAGCAAACGGGACAGGGGCCCCTACAATGAGCAGTTCTTC. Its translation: CASKRDRGPYNEQFF.

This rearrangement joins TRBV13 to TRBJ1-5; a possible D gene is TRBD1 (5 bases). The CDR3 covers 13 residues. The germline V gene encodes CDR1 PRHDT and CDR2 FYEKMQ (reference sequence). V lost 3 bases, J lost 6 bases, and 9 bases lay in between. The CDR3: CASSFQGGQPQHF. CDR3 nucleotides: TGTGCCAGCAGCTTTCAGGGAGGTCAGCCCCAGCATTTT.